The sample holds many counts of the clone carrying this T cell receptor (beta chain). Its cognate antigen is unknown. The authors ran a second PCR of 7 to 11 cycles using a sample-barcoded 5' primer and a J-beta primer mix. A 12-random-nucleotide template-switch adaptor tagged each cDNA molecule. MiXCR was run by TCRdb on the 5' RACE reads, yielding one entry per CDR3 protein. The sample carries hundreds of thousands of distinct CDR3 sequences, approximately 30% recorded once. The sample originates from a study of blood T cells in healthy people across ages. Study-wide findings and caveats: The authors considered diversity estimates from one million T cells to be underestimates. In these data, TCR beta diversity tracked strongly with naive T cell percentage.

The CDR3 is made up of 19 amino acids. Per the germline V gene, CDR1 is SEHNR and CDR2 is FQNEAQ (reference sequence). Unmatched junction bases numbered 18, after V lost 5 bases and J lost 4 bases. The sequenced sample was blood. This sequence joins TRBV7-9 and TRBJ2-1; 9 bases align to TRBD2. This sequence was found in a woman over 75 in good health. CDR3 loop: CASSQKKLIAGVGYNEQFF. In nucleotides, the CDR3 is TGTGCCAGCAGCCAAAAAAAGTTAATAGCGGGAGTCGGGTACAATGAGCAGTTCTTC.